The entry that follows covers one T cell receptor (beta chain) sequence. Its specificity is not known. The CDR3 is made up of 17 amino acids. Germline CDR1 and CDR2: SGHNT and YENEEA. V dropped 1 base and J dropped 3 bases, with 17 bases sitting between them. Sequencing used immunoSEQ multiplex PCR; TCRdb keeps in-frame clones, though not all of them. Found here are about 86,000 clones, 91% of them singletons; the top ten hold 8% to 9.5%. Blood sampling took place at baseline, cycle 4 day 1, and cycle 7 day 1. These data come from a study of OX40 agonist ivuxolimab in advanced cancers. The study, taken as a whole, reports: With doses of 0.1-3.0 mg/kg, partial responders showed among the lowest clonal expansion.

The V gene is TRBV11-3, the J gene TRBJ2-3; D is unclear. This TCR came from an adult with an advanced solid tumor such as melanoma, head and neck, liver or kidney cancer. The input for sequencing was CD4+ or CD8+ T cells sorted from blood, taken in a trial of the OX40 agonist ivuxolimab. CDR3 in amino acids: CASSLGSRSDTTDTQYF. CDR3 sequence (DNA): TGTGCCAGCAGCTTAGGGTCCCGGAGCGACACAACAGATACGCAGTATTTT.